This TCR beta chain was obtained from a study of radiotherapy plus CTLA-4 blockade in lung cancer. The study gave focal radiation plus ipilimumab CTLA-4 blockade to patients with chemo-refractory metastatic non-small-cell lung cancer. The table came from immunoSEQ multiplex PCR; TCRdb's copy has only in-frame clones and leaves some out. The sample contains about 98,000 clones, 75% to 85% of which appear only once. V lost 3 bases, J lost 0 bases, and 15 bases stayed unmatched. In germline, CDR1 is LGHNA, CDR2 YNFKEQ. This CDR3 comprises 19 residues. Sample: peripheral blood, taken from a patient treated with radiotherapy plus ipilimumab. V is TRBV4-2 and J is TRBJ2-7, with 9 bases aligning to TRBD1. The sequence was collected from a human donor with non-small cell lung cancer who had a partial response to radiotherapy plus ipilimumab. The DNA of the CDR3 is TGTGCCAGCAGCCAGCAAGGTGACAGGGGGACCTCTAGCTCCTACGAGCAGTACTTC. Amino acid sequence: CASSQQGDRGTSSSYEQYF.